Included here is one T cell receptor beta chain sequence, with context. The data are from a study of tumor-infiltrating lymphocytes in primary liver carcinoma. Study overall: Patients comprised men and women whose ages fell between 30 and 69 years. Samples returned roughly 3.5 to 8 million productive TCRbeta reads, a yield that was similar across tissue types.

Germline V gene data show CDR1 as SNHLY and CDR2 as FYNNEI. The CDR3 is 13 amino acids. The V segment lost 10 bases and the J segment 2 bases; nucleotides outside the gene matches: 5. TCR beta cDNA was reverse-transcribed from approximately 0.45 ug of total RNA. The reaction used a constant-region primer and ProtoScript II reverse transcriptase. Construction of TCR beta libraries relied on three successive nested multiplex PCR rounds employing slightly modified ARM-PCR. The opening two PCR rounds, around 9 cycles each, paired TRBV1-TRBV30 forward primers with a C-beta reverse primer. Each CDR3 protein gets one entry after TCRdb re-called the multiplex PCR reads with MiXCR. The table includes some 130,000 distinct CDR3 sequences, around 70% detected once. Unsorted bulk tissue, about 19-31 mg of it, served as the source for co-extraction of RNA and DNA. Patients had primary liver carcinoma treated by surgical resection.

Input material: tumor-adjacent normal liver tissue. V is TRBV2 and J is TRBJ2-1; 7 nucleotides line up with TRBD1. The source of this sequence is a woman aged 55-75 years with primary liver carcinoma and hepatitis B virus infection. Written as DNA, the CDR3 is TGTGCCAACTGCCAGGGGGCCTACAATGAGCAGTTCTTC. It is translated as CANCQGAYNEQFF. Filled out from reference TRBV2 and TRBJ2-1, the complete variable domain reads EPEVTQTPSHQVTQMGQEVILRCVPISNHLYFYWYRQILGQKVEFLVSFYNNEISEKSEIFDDQFSVERPDGSNFTLKIRSTKLEDSAMYFCANCQGAYNEQFFGPGTRLTVL.